These 9 T cell receptor beta chains were sequenced from one sample in a study of shared clonotypes between healthy human individuals. Measured with immunoSEQ multiplex PCR; TCRdb has only the in-frame clones, and not every one. The table lists under 1,100,000 clones, about 77% of them singletons, with around 1.4% in the top ten. Sample: memory CD4+ T cells sorted from blood. Subset here: CD45RA-negative fraction. The receptors were sampled from a young man in good health.

This chain connects TRBV6-1 to TRBJ1-4; the D gene is possibly TRBD1 (6 bases). CDR3 length: 14 amino acids. Trimming took 5 bases from V and 5 from J, leaving 12 bases between them. From germline, CDR1 is MNHNS and CDR2 SASEGT. For the CDR3, the DNA is TGTGCCAGCAGTACTTTCGACAGGAATGAAAAACTGTTTTTT. Amino acids: CASSTFDRNEKLFF.

The genes are TRBV30 and TRBJ2-5, with 8 bases that match TRBD2. The germline gives CDR1 GTSNPN, CDR2 SVGIG (reference sequence). This CDR3 contains 15 residues. Unmatched junction bases numbered 16, after V lost 5 bases and J lost 8 bases. The CDR3 loop is CAWERGGSGDLTQYF. The CDR3 nucleotides read TGTGCCTGGGAGCGTGGGGGTAGCGGGGACCTAACCCAGTACTTC.

V is TRBV2 and J is TRBJ2-3, with D possibly TRBD1 on 5 matching bases. Trimming shortened V by 11 bases and J by 2 bases, and 14 bases separated the two germline ends. There are 13 residues in the CDR3. Germline-derived CDR1 and CDR2 are SNHLY and FYNNEI. CDR3 region: CAGSTEHTDTQYF. The CDR3 region has the DNA TGTGCCGGATCGACAGAGCACACAGATACGCAGTATTTT.

The CDR3 sequence is CAWTDSPYEQYF. The CDR3 DNA follows: TGTGCCTGGACGGACTCCCCCTACGAGCAGTACTTC. The J gene is TRBJ2-7, the V gene TRBV30, with D perhaps matching TRBD2 (5 bases). V lost 4 bases and J lost 2, with 9 bases in between. Germline V gene sequence: CDR1 GTSNPN, CDR2 SVGIG (reference sequence). CDR3 length equals 12 residues.

This clone was counted a few times. The chain links TRBV2 to TRBJ2-7; 8 bases align to TRBD2. The germline V gene encodes CDR1 SNHLY and CDR2 FYNNEI. Trimming at V came to 4 bases and at J to 6 bases, leaving 8 bases not matched to a gene. CDR3 length: 14 residues. The CDR3 region has the DNA TGTGCCAGCAGTGTAGAGGTAGCGGGAAGCGAGCAGTACTTC. It specifies CASSVEVAGSEQYF.

Concerning this clone itself: This sample includes further DNA sequences coding for the same CDR3. This rearrangement joins TRBV10-3 to TRBJ2-1; the D is unclear. The CDR3 spans 12 residues. The V gene lost 3 bases and the J gene lost 7 bases, with 7 bases spanning the gap. Germline-derived CDR1 and CDR2 are ENHRY and SYGVKD. The CDR3 bases are TGTGCCATCAGTGAAGGTGGGAATGAGCAGTTCTTC. This translates into CAISEGGNEQFF.

This clone was counted only a few times. The rearrangement links TRBV5-1 to TRBJ2-3; a possible D gene is TRBD2 (5 bases). This CDR3 is built from 17 residues. Germline V gene data show CDR1 as SGHRS and CDR2 as YFSETQ. Trimming took off 0 bases at V and 0 bases at J, with 14 bases between the two ends. Here the CDR3 reads CASSLGASRPSTDTQYF. Here the CDR3 DNA reads TGCGCCAGCAGCTTGGGTGCTAGCCGCCCTAGCACAGATACGCAGTATTTT.

The V and J genes are TRBV21-1 and TRBJ1-1; the table gives TRBD1 as D, unverified against the DNA. TRBV21-1 corresponds to a pseudogene. The CDR3 spans 13 residues. Here the CDR3 reads CASTTGLDTEAFF. CDR3 coding DNA: TGTGCCAGCACGACAGGGTTGGACACTGAAGCTTTCTTT.

Comments on this clone: In the same sample, other DNA sequences code for this CDR3. The chain recombines TRBV5-1 with TRBJ2-2, with D unresolved. The germline CDR1 and CDR2 sequences are SGHRS and YFSETQ. V shed 1 base and J shed 7 bases, with 5 bases lying between them. The CDR3 runs to 12 residues. CDR3: CASSLKGGELFF. The CDR3 DNA follows: TGCGCCAGCAGCTTGAAAGGCGGGGAGCTGTTTTTT.